This TCR beta chain was identified in a study of CD8+CD57+ T cells in acquired aplastic anemia. Overall study context: CD4+ and CD8+ cells, once sorted, gave DNA averaging roughly 3.4 ug. Notes on the study in general: There were 25 to 30 CD8+ CDR3 sequences that occurred in both patients and controls.

In this sample, this clonotype turned up many times. Its specificity is unknown. Genomic DNA, serving as template, underwent TCR beta VDJ and CDR3 profiling. TCRdb re-called the reads through MiXCR, storing one row per CDR3 protein. The table records approximately 300,000 distinct CDR3 sequences, approximately 57% of them present only once. Individuals selected for sequencing had exhibited CD8+CD57+ cell expansion on flow cytometry. Blood samples were obtained from patients who had received no prior therapy. The germline CDR1 and CDR2 sequences are SQVTM and ANQGSEA. There are 18 residues in the CDR3. V dropped 3 bases and J dropped 1; count of bases not matched to a gene: 14.

This rearrangement joins TRBV29-1 to TRBJ2-3; the match to TRBD1 covers 9 bases. Sequencing input: sorted CD4+, CD8+, or CD8+CD57+ T cells (not recorded which) from PBMCs. The receptor was derived from a human donor with aplastic anemia. The CDR3 sequence is CSVEVQGASWIGTDTQYF. In nucleotides, the CDR3 is TGCAGCGTTGAGGTACAGGGGGCGAGTTGGATAGGCACAGATACGCAGTATTTT.